This TCR beta chain derives from a study of cytomegalovirus exposure and HLA in healthy donors. About the study: Assignment to the Caucasian-associated ancestry cluster applied to around 82% of the approximately 360 genotyped donors.

Comments on this clone: What it recognizes is unknown.

Study-wide results and limits: Certain indistinguishable V segments, among them TRBV6-2 and TRBV6-3, were excluded. More clonal expansion characterized HLA-associated TCR beta chains than equally common others in a later analysis. With high specificity and sensitivity, the classifier reportedly diagnosed cytomegalovirus status.

The V gene's germline CDR1 is SGHDT and CDR2 YYEEEE. The CDR3 extends over 13 amino acids. 13 Jbeta primers and 60 Vbeta primers were used for the PCR. Assay used: immunoSEQ multiplex PCR; TCRdb lists only in-frame clones, some missing. The sample lists around 150,000 clones, about two thirds occurring once. This TCR was sampled from a woman aged 25 to 45 in good health and CMV-seronegative. The sequencing input was PBMCs. The gene calls are TRBV5-6 and TRBJ2-5; D gene unclear. TRBJ2-7 matches the DNA end more closely, so the J call is doubtful. In DNA, the CDR3 is TGTGCCAGCAGCTTGACAGCATGGGGCGAGCAGTACTTC. Its protein is CASSLTAWGEQYF.